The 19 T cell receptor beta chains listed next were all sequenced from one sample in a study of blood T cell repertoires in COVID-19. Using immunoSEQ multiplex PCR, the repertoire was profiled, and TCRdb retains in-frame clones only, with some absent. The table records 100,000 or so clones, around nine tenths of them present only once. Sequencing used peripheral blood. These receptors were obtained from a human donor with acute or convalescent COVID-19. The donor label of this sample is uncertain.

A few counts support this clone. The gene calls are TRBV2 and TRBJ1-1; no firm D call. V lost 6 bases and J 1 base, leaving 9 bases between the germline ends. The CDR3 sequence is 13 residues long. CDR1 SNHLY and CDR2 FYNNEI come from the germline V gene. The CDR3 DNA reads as TGTGCCAGCAGACTAACCTCGAACACTGAAGCTTTCTTT. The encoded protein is CASRLTSNTEAFF.

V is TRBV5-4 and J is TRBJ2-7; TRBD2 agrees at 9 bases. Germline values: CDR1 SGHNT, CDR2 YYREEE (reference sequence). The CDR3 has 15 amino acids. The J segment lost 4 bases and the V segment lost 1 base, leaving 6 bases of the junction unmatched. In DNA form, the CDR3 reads TGTGCCAGCAGCTTGTCGGGCGGGGGGGCTTACGAGCAGTACTTC. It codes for CASSLSGGGAYEQYF.

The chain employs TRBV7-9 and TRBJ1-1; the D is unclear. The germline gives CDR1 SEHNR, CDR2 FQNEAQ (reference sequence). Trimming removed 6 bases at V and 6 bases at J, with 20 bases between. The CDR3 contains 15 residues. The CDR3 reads CASSPTWAPDPEAFF. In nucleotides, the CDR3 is TGTGCCAGCAGTCCGACCTGGGCACCCGATCCTGAAGCTTTCTTT.

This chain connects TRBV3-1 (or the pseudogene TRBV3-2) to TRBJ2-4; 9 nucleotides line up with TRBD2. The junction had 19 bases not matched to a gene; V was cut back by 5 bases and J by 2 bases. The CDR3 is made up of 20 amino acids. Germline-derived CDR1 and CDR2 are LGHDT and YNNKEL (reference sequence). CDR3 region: CASSSIPGTSFAMTKNIQYF. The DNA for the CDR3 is TGTGCCAGCAGCTCCATTCCCGGGACTAGCTTCGCCATGACCAAAAACATTCAGTACTTC.

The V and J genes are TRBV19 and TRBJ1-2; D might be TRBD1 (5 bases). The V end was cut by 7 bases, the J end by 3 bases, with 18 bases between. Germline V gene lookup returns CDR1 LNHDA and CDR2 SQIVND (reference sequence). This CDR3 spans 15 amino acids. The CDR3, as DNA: TGTGCCAGTACCCCAGGGCACTCCCGGGACTATGGCTACACCTTC. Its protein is CASTPGHSRDYGYTF.

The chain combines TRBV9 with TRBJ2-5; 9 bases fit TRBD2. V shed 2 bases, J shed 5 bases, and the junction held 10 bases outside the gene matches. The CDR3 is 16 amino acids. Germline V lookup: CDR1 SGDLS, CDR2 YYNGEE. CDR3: CASSVFAGGRGETQYF. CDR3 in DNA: TGTGCCAGCAGCGTTTTTGCGGGAGGGCGGGGGGAGACCCAGTACTTC. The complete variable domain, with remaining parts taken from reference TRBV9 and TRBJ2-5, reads DSGVTQTPKHLITATGQRVTLRCSPRSGDLSVYWYQQSLDQGLQFLIQYYNGEERAKGNILERFSAQQFPDLHSELNLSSLELGDSALYFCASSVFAGGRGETQYFGPGTRLLVL.

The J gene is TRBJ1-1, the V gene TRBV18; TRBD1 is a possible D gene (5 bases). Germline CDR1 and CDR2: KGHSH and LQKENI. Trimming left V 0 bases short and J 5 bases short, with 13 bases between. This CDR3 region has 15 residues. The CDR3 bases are TGTGCCAGCTCACCACCTCGGACAATGGGGACTGAAGCTTTCTTT. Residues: CASSPPRTMGTEAFF.

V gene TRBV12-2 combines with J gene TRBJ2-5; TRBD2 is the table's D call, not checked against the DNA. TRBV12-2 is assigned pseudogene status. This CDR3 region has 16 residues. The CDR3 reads CASRLSPGLAEETQYF. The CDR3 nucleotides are TGTGCAAGTCGCTTATCCCCGGGACTAGCCGAGGAGACCCAGTACTTC.

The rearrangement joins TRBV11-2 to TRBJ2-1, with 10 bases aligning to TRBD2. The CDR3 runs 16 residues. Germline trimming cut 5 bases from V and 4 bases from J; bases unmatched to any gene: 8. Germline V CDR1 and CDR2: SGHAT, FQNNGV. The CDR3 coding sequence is TGTGCCAGCAGCCCCCAGCGGGAGGGTCGTTACAATGAGCAGTTCTTC. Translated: CASSPQREGRYNEQFF.

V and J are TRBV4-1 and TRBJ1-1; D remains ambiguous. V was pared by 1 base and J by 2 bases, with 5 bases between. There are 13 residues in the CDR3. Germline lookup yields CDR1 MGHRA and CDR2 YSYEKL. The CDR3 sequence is CASSQGVNTEAFF. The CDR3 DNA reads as TGCGCCAGCAGCCAAGGAGTAAACACTGAAGCTTTCTTT.

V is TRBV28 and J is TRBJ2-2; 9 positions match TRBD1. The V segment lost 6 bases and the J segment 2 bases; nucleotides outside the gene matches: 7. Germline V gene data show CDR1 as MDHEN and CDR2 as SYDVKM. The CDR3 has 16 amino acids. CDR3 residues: CASSTTGGPNTGELFF. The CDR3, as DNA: TGTGCCAGCAGCACTACAGGGGGCCCAAACACCGGGGAGCTGTTTTTT.

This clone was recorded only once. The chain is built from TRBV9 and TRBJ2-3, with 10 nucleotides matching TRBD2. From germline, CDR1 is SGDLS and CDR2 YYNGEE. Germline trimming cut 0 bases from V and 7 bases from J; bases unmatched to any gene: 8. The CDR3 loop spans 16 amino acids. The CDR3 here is CASSVVSSGSMNTQYF. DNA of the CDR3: TGTGCCAGCAGCGTAGTCTCTAGCGGGAGTATGAATACGCAGTATTTT.

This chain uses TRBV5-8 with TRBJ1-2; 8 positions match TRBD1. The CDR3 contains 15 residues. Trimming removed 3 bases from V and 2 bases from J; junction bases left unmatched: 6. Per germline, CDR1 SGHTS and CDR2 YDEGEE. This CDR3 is CASSSLGQGNYGYTF. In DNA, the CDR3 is TGTGCCAGCAGCTCCCTAGGACAGGGAAACTATGGCTACACCTTC.

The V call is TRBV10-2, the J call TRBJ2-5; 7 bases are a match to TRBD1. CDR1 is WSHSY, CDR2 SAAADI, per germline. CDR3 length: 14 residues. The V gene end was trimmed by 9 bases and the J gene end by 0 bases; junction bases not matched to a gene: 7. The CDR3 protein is CASTGDEYQETQYF. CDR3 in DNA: TGCGCCAGTACAGGGGACGAGTACCAAGAGACCCAGTACTTC.

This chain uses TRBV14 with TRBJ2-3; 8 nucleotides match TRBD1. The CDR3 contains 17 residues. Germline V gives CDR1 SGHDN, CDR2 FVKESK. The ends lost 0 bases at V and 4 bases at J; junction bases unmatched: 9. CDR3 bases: TGTGCCAGCAGCCAAGAAATTAGTCCAGGGGGCCCAGATACGCAGTATTTT. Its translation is CASSQEISPGGPDTQYF.

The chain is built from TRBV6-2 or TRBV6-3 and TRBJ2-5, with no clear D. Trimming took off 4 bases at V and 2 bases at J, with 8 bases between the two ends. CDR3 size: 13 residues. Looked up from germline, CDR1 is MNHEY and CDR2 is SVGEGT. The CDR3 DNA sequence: TGTGCCAGCAGTTTCGACATGCAAGAGACCCAGTACTTC. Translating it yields CASSFDMQETQYF.

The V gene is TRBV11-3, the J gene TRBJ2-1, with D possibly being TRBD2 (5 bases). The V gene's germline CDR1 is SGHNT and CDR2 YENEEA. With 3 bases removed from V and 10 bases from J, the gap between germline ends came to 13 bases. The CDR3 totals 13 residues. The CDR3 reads CASSFRRSGEQFF. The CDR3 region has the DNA TGTGCCAGCAGCTTTAGGAGATCGGGAGAGCAGTTCTTC.

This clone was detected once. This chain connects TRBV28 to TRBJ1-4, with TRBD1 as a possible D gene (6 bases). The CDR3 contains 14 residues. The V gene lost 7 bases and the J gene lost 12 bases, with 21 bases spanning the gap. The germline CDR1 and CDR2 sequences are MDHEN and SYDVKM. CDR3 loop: CASTLGHRLEELFF. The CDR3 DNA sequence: TGTGCCAGCACATTGGGACACCGCCTCGAGGAACTGTTTTTT.

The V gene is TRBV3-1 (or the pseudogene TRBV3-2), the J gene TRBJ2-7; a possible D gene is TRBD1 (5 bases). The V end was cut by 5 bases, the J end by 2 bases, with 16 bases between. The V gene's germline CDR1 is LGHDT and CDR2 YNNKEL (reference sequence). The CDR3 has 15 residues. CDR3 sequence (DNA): TGTGCCAGCAGCGAATCCCTTACAGGAACCTACGAGCAGTACTTC. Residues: CASSESLTGTYEQYF.